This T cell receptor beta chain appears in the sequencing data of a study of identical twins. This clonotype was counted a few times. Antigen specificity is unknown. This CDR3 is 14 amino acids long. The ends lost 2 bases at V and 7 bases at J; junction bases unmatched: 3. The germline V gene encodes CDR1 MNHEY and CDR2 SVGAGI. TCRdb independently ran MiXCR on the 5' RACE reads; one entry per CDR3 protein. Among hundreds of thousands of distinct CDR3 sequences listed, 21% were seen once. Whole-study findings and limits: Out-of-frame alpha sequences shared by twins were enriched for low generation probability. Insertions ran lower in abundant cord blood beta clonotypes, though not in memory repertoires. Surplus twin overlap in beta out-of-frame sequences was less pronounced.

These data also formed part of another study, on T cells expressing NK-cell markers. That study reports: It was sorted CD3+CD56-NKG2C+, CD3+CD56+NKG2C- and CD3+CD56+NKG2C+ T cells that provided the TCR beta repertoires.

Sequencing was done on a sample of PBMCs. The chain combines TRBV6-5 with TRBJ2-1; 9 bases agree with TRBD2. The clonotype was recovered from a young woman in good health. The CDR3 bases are TGTGCCAGCAGTTACGGCGGGGGGGCGAATGAGCAGTTCTTC. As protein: CASSYGGGANEQFF.